This TCR beta chain stems from a study of control samples from healthy donors and cancer patients. Using immunoSEQ multiplex PCR, the repertoire was profiled, and TCRdb retains in-frame clones only, with some absent. The table includes some 82,000 clones, more than 70% detected once. From germline, CDR1 is SGDLS and CDR2 YYNGEE. V lost 0 bases to trimming and J lost 5 bases, with 11 bases between them. The CDR3 loop spans 14 amino acids. This clonotype originated in a man aged 50-59 years in good health. Sequenced input: blood. The V gene is TRBV9, the J gene TRBJ1-2; no reliable D call. CDR3 coding DNA: TGTGCCAGCAGCGTAGCTACCGGGGATTATGGCTACACCTTC. It translates to CASSVATGDYGYTF. The variable domain in full, with the rest retrieved from reference TRBV9 and TRBJ1-2, is DSGVTQTPKHLITATGQRVTLRCSPRSGDLSVYWYQQSLDQGLQFLIQYYNGEERAKGNILERFSAQQFPDLHSELNLSSLELGDSALYFCASSVATGDYGYTFGSGTRLTVV.